One and the same sample provided the 5 T cell receptor beta chains below, sequenced in a study of T cells in Graves' hyperthyroidism and ophthalmopathy. Amplified regions were TCR beta CDR3 sequences from RNA transcripts. During a first-round RT-PCR of the TCR CDR3, the HTBI primer set was used. TCRdb processed the multiplex PCR reads anew with MiXCR; each CDR3 protein has one entry. The repertoire consists of 400,000 to 500,000 distinct CDR3 sequences, with approximately 14% occurring once and the leading ten covering 17%. The source material was blood. The receptors were sampled from a woman aged 18-29 years with Graves' hyperthyroidism.

The chain couples TRBV2 to TRBJ2-2, with TRBD2 matching 12 bases. Per germline, CDR1 SNHLY and CDR2 FYNNEI. The CDR3 contains 21 residues. V trimming: 8 bases; J trimming: 1 base; junction bases outside the gene matches: 20. CDR3 residues: CASDQGEPTSGSARNTGELFF. The CDR3 bases are TGTGCCAGCGATCAAGGGGAGCCGACTAGCGGGAGTGCCAGGAACACCGGGGAGCTGTTTTTT.

About this clonotype itself: This could be a read error, since a much larger clone is one nucleotide away. This chain uses TRBV30 with TRBJ1-4, with 7 bases matching TRBD1. Per the germline V gene, CDR1 is GTSNPN and CDR2 is SVGIG (reference sequence). Trimming cost V 4 bases and J 7 bases; bases outside gene matches: 15. The CDR3 runs 16 residues. The CDR3 nucleotides are TGTGCCTGGAAGGACAGGACTATGAGGTGGAGTGAAAAACTGTTTTTT. Encoded protein: CAWKDRTMRWSEKLFF. Filled out from reference TRBV30 and TRBJ1-4, the complete variable domain reads SQTIHQWPATLVQPVGSPLSLECTVEGTSNPNLYWYRQAAGRGLQLLFYSVGIGQISSEVPQNLSASRPQDRQFILSSKKLLLSDSGFYLCAWKDRTMRWSEKLFFGSGTQLSVL.

This clonotype was counted ten times or more. The gene calls are TRBV24-1 and TRBJ1-2; D is unclear. The V end was cut by 2 bases, the J end by 7 bases, with 13 bases between. The germline V gene has CDR1 KGHDR and CDR2 SFDVKD. There are 14 residues in the CDR3. CDR3 sequence (DNA): TGTGCCACCAGTGATTGGACGGAGGTGGTTGGCTACACCTTC. It yields the protein CATSDWTEVVGYTF.

The rearrangement joins TRBV30 to TRBJ1-4, with 8 bases fitting TRBD1. The trim removed 2 bases at V and 6 bases at J, leaving 5 bases unmatched. Per germline, CDR1 GTSNPN and CDR2 SVGIG (reference sequence). The CDR3 has 14 residues. The CDR3 region is CAWSPRGPYEKLFF. The DNA of the CDR3 is TGTGCCTGGAGTCCCAGGGGGCCATATGAAAAACTGTTTTTT.

Many counts were recorded for this clonotype. The chain has TRBV7-9 and TRBJ2-1; possibly TRBD2 for D (7 bases). CDR3 length: 14 amino acids. From germline, CDR1 is SEHNR and CDR2 FQNEAQ (reference sequence). V gave up 5 bases and J gave up 10 bases, with 18 bases separating them. CDR3 nucleotides: TGTGCCAGCAGCCGCTGGGGGGGGGCATTGGAGCAGTTCTTC. Amino acids: CASSRWGGALEQFF.